These 3 T cell receptor beta chains were all obtained from the same sample, sequenced in a study of graft-versus-host responses after intestinal transplantation. These receptors have no identified antigens. The method was immunoSEQ multiplex PCR; TCRdb's version includes in-frame clones alone and lacks a portion of them. The table shows about 86,000 clones, with 88% occurring only once. Source: unstimulated CD4+ T cells sorted from spleen or lymph node cells, taken before transplant. The receptors derive from a human donor who was the organ donor for an intestinal transplant.

This chain links TRBV13 with TRBJ2-5; 9 nucleotides agree with TRBD1. CDR1 is PRHDT and CDR2 is FYEKMQ in the germline V gene (reference sequence). V lost 5 bases, J lost 0 bases, and 4 bases stayed unmatched. CDR3 length: 15 residues. This chain's CDR3 is CASSRTGEYQETQYF. DNA of the CDR3: TGTGCCAGCAGCCGGACAGGGGAATACCAAGAGACCCAGTACTTC. Full variable domain (rest looked up from reference TRBV13 and TRBJ2-5): AAGVIQSPRHLIKEKRETATLKCYPIPRHDTVYWYQQGPGQDPQFLISFYEKMQSDKGSIPDRFSAQQFSDYHSELNMSSLELGDSALYFCASSRTGEYQETQYFGPGTRLLVL.

The chain links TRBV7-6 to TRBJ2-1; 12 positions match TRBD2. This CDR3 region has 18 residues. The germline gives CDR1 SGHVS, CDR2 FNYEAQ. J was trimmed by 0 bases and V by 5 bases; bases with no gene match: 8. The chain's CDR3 is CASSKRTSGTSSYNEQFF. CDR3 sequence (DNA): TGTGCCAGCAGCAAACGGACTAGCGGGACCAGCTCCTACAATGAGCAGTTCTTC.

This rearrangement joins TRBV7-2 to TRBJ2-5; D remains unclear. Trimming left V 1 base short and J 5 bases short, with 5 bases between. The CDR3 is made up of 12 amino acids. Germline V gene data show CDR1 as SGHTA and CDR2 as FQGNSA. The CDR3 reads CASSLGSETQYF. In DNA form, the CDR3 reads TGTGCCAGCAGCTTAGGTTCGGAGACCCAGTACTTC.